This TCR beta chain was identified in a study of early T cells in non-severe SARS-CoV-2 infection. Unique molecular identifiers tagged individual cDNA molecules. Via MiXCR, TCRdb re-called the 5' RACE reads, giving one row per CDR3 protein. The sample has 60,000 to 80,000 distinct CDR3 sequences, 12% seen once. This clonotype showed up many times. Looked up from germline, CDR1 is DFQATT and CDR2 is SNEGSKA (reference sequence). This CDR3 region has 10 residues. Trimming took 5 bases from V and 3 from J, leaving 2 bases between them. The V gene is TRBV20-1, the J gene TRBJ1-5; D is uncertain. The sequence derives from an adult who was a healthcare worker with PCR-confirmed SARS-CoV-2 infection or an uninfected control (not recorded which). The source material was whole blood. CDR3 nucleotide sequence: TGCAGTGCTCCCAATCAGCCCCAGCATTTT. Its translation is CSAPNQPQHF.